This T cell receptor beta chain was captured in a study of T-cell memory formation after mild COVID-19. Study results and limitations: A balance of CD4 and CD8 characterized clones contracting day 15 to 85, whereas later expanders leaned CD4+.

This clonotype occurred a few times. Its antigen is unidentified. TCRdb analysed the 5' RACE reads with MiXCR anew, one entry per CDR3 protein. The sample lists roughly 300,000 distinct CDR3 sequences, approximately 7.6% seen once, with around a fifth in the top ten. The source is a man aged 18 to 30 who had mild COVID-19 (a few samples of this study predate the infection). Cell type and time point are not known. Sequencing used PBMCs or a T cell subset sorted from them (not recorded which).

CDR3 in DNA: TGCGCCAGCAGCCATGGCAAAACGAAGTACGGCAATGAGCAGTTCTTC. Translation: CASSHGKTKYGNEQFF. The chain employs TRBV4-3 and TRBJ2-1; D is undetermined. This CDR3 has 16 residues. The V and J ends lost 3 bases and 6 bases respectively, with 18 bases between them. Germline V gene sequence: CDR1 LGHNA, CDR2 YSLEER.